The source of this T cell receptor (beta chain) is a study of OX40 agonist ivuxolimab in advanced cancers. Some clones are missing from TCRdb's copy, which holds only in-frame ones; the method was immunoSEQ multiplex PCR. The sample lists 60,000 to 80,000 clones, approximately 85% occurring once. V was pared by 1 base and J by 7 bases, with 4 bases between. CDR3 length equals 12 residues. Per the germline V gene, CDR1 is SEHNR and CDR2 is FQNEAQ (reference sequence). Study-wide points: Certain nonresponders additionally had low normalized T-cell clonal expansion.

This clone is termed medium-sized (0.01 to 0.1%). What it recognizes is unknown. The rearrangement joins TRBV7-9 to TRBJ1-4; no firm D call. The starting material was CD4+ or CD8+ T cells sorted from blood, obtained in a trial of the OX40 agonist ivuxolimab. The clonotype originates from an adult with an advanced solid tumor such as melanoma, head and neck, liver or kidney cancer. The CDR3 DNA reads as TGTGCCAGCAGCTTAGAGGGTGAAAAACTGTTTTTT. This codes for CASSLEGEKLFF.